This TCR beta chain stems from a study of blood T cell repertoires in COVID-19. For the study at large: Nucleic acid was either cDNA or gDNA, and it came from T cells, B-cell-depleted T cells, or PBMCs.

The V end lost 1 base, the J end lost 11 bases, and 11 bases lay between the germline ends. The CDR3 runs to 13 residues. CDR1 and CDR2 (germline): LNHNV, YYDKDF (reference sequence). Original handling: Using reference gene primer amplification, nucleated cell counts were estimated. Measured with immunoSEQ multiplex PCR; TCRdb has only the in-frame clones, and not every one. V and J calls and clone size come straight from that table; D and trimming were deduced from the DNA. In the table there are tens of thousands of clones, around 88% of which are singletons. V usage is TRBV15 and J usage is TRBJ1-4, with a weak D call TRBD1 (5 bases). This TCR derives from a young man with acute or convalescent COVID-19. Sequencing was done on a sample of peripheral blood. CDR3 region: CATSRGEGRKLFF. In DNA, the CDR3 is TGTGCCACCAGCAGAGGGGAGGGGCGGAAACTGTTTTTT.